This T cell receptor beta chain derives from a study of CD8 T cells in ankylosing spondylitis (dated by TCRdb to 2016 to 2017). Study-wide context: The study profiled T cell receptor beta repertoires in healthy donors and ankylosing spondylitis patients to find disease-linked TCR variants. Peripheral blood was sampled, and synovial fluid was also collected from ankylosing spondylitis patients. The full study cohort comprised about 24 ankylosing spondylitis patients and 110 or so healthy donors.

On the study overall, not on this receptor specifically: According to the report, matched synovial fluid samples from ankylosing spondylitis patients were significantly enriched for the disease-linked clones. A CD8+ phenotype was shown by the disease-linked clones, which were found at relatively low frequencies in peripheral blood. Blood from ankylosing spondylitis patients appeared to be characterized by a TCR beta motif composed of about eight highly homologous amino acid variants. Some TCR beta motif variants had previously been reported in synovial fluid and blood of reactive arthritis patients, which suggested common disease-initiation mechanisms.

From cysteine to phenylalanine, the CDR3 is 15 amino acids long. Only CDR3 DNA remains: 45 bases, in frame from the first base. V drops 0 bases and J drops 6 bases, leaving 12 bases in between. Sequences SGHDT (CDR1) and YYEEEE (CDR2) are obtained from the germline V gene. The instrument was an Illumina HiSeq 2500. Quantitative 5'-RACE with molecular barcodes was used to prepare TCR beta libraries. Per the source publication's procedure: A new computational method based on a probabilistic model of VDJ rearrangement was used to identify disease-linked TCR variants. TCRdb passed the public sequencing reads through fastp at Q25 and MiXCR, retaining productive beta sequences. Every entry covers one CDR3 protein and lists the most common genes and DNA from its rows. TCRdb's processing, not the authors' own work, is the source of the V and J calls. The sample data list fewer than 550,000 distinct CDR3 sequences, and 5.3% of these were observed just once. Of the sample, roughly 3.3% falls within the top ten clones.

This clonotype came up many times. The antigen this receptor binds is unknown. No qualities accompany the bases; no much larger clone lies one base away. The sequence joins TRBV5-6 to TRBJ1-4; too little of a D gene remains to name it. This clonotype was sampled from a male donor with ankylosing spondylitis. The sequenced sample consisted of blood, either unsorted or a sorted T cell fraction (not recorded which). The CDR3 protein is CASSLGVRTYEKLFF. The DNA is TGTGCCAGCAGCTTGGGAGTCAGAACATATGAAAAACTGTTTTTT. With all but the CDR3 taken from the reference TRBV5-6 and TRBJ1-4 genes, the full variable domain is: DAGVTQSPTHLIKTRGQQVTLRCSPKSGHDTVSWYQQALGQGPQFIFQYYEEEERQRGNFPDRFSGHQFPNYSSELNVNALLLGDSALYLCASSLGVRTYEKLFFGSGTQLSVL.